This T cell receptor (beta chain) was recovered during a study of Ad26.COV2.S vaccination and SARS-CoV-2 variants. Across the study: Once, or twice with 56 days between doses, Ad26.COV2.S was given intramuscularly. Regarding the study as a whole: CD8+ and CD4+ T cells specific for spike reportedly responded with substantial breadth after vaccination.

The sample's treatment: around 19 received Ad26.COV2.S at low or high dose, single or two shots; a few received placebo; per-sample allocation not given. Repertoires come from day 63 after the first vaccine or placebo injection. At a Boston site, the person donating was an adult of 18-55 years. The administered vaccine (an Ad26 vector) expressed Wuhan-strain SARS-CoV-2 spike. The protocol was immunoSEQ multiplex PCR, while the TCRdb copy is restricted to in-frame clones and leaves out a portion. Seen here are some 400,000 clones, about 88% observed once, and the top ten hold 1.5% to 2%. Comment on this clone: Its antigen is currently unknown.

Sequencing was performed on peripheral blood, taken in a trial of Ad26.COV2.S vaccine versus placebo. This clonotype was obtained from a person aged 18-65 years who received the Ad26.COV2.S COVID-19 vaccine or a placebo.

CDR3 sequence (DNA): TGTGCCAGCAGTTCTAATAGCGGGCGACCCTACGAGCAGTACTTC. Translation: CASSSNSGRPYEQYF. V and J are TRBV6-6 and TRBJ2-7; 7 bases map to TRBD2. The germline V gene has CDR1 MNHNY and CDR2 SVGAGI (reference sequence). The J segment lost 2 bases and the V segment lost 4 bases, leaving 8 bases of the junction unmatched. The length of the CDR3 is 15 residues.